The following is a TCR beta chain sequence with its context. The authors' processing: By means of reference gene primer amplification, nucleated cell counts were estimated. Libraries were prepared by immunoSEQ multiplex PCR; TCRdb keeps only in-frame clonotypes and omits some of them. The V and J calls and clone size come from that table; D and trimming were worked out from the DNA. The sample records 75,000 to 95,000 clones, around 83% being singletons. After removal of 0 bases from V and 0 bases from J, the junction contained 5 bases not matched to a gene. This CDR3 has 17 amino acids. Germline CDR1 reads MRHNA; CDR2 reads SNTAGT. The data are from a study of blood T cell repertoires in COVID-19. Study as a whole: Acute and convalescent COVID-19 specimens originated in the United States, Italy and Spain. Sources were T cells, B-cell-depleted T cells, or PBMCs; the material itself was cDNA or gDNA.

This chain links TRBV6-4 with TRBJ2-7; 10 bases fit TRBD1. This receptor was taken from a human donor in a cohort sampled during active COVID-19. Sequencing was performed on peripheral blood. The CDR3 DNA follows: TGTGCCAGCAGTGACTCCCCGGGACAGGGGAGCTCCTACGAGCAGTACTTC. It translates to CASSDSPGQGSSYEQYF.